This TCR beta chain was profiled in a study of blood T cell repertoires in COVID-19. TCRdb's copy holds only in-frame clones and misses some; the assay was immunoSEQ multiplex PCR. This table holds more than 200,000 clones, around 90% found once. This CDR3 is built from 15 residues. CDR1 LNHDA and CDR2 SQIVND come from the germline V gene (reference sequence). Deletions cut 5 bases from V and 1 base from J, with 14 bases between. This receptor was obtained from a man in his late teens or twenties with active or convalescent COVID-19. The J gene is TRBJ1-1, the V gene TRBV19; weak D call: TRBD1 (6 bases). Sequencing used peripheral blood. The chain's CDR3 is CASSHPGTPNTEAFF. CDR3 DNA: TGTGCCAGTAGTCACCCCGGGACACCGAACACTGAAGCTTTCTTT.